This T cell receptor (beta chain) was sequenced for a study of cytotoxic CD8 clonotypes in ibrutinib-treated CLL (dated by TCRdb to the early 2020s). At the level of the whole study: In this cohort, approximately 14 patients were treatment-naive and roughly ten were relapsed/refractory, while roughly 18 had unmutated IGHV. Responses were partial in 24 patients and complete in 2; after median around 68 months follow-up, around 15 stayed in remission and some twelve progressed. The response samples were drawn at a median of roughly eleven months into treatment, with a range of roughly 6 to 40 months. On average, each sample yielded around 270,000 productive templates and 85,000 to 95,000 productive rearrangements. Longitudinal samples were available for 26 of the 86 trial participants. Cryopreserved peripheral blood mononuclear cells were collected at three points: before therapy, at response, and at either sustained remission or disease progression. Every sample from remission and from progressive disease was obtained while the patients were still on ibrutinib.

A word on this clone: The antigen this receptor binds is unknown. Base qualities are not at hand, and no much larger clone is one base apart.

Each clonotype received, on average, 10x coverage in deep resolution sequencing performed on a MiSeq, where the target depth lay between 1 in 1 million and 1 in 200,000 T cells. TCR beta libraries were generated with the immunoSEQ hsTCRB Kit. The study's own analysis went as follows. The data were analyzed with ImmunoSEQ Analyzer and ImmunoSEQ Data Assistant, and V, D and J gene assignments followed IMGT definitions. Clonality, which ranges from 0 to 1, was calculated by subtracting the normalized Shannon entropy of productive rearrangement frequencies from one. Only overrepresented clonotypes making up at least 0.05% of the repertoire of each patient were included in the public clonotype analysis. About a dozen repertoires from age-matched healthy donors, obtained from immuneACCESS, served as clonality controls. TCRdb took this table from immuneACCESS and kept in-frame rearrangements with V and J called. Such tables lack part of the clones; where checked against another copy, unresolved V genes explain under half of the gap, and the rest is unexplained. That table is the source of V, J and clone size, and D and trimming were worked out from the DNA. The sample has 97,000 or so clones on record, almost 80% of them singletons. 25% to 40% of the sample belongs to the ten largest clones.

Overall results and qualifications from the work: Sampling times were not matched between sustained-remission and progressing patients, and lymph node repertoires were not studied. Baseline clonality was found to be higher than that of age-matched healthy donors and was strongly correlated with circulating CD8+ T-cell counts. Public clonotypes were rare and either shrank or stayed stable during treatment, and the rise in clonality at ibrutinib response reflected expansion of private clonotypes. Clonality rose at ibrutinib response, remained stable during sustained remission, and dropped back toward baseline at progression.

In the paper's terms, the time point label means: eleven to twelve months on ibrutinib. For TCR beta library preparation, 1.5 to 2.5 micrograms of genomic DNA was extracted from cryopreserved PBMCs. Longitudinal blood samples from CLL patients on ibrutinib monotherapy underwent high-throughput TCR beta sequencing. The patients took part in an open-label, single-center phase 2 trial of ibrutinib monotherapy. Trimming takes 8 bases from V and 0 bases from J, and the germline ends sit 11 bases apart. The germline V gene (reference sequence) gives CDR1 as PRHDT and CDR2 as FYEKMQ. The cysteine opens and the phenylalanine closes a CDR3 of 14 amino acids. Only the CDR3 DNA stays, 42 bases, in frame from base 1.

The source is a human donor with chronic lymphocytic leukemia. The rearranged segments are TRBV13 and TRBJ1-3; no D gene call is confident. The sequencing used PBMCs, collected after 12 months of ibrutinib treatment. CDR3 reads: CASGRGGSGNTIYF. The DNA sequence is given as TGTGCCAGCGGGAGAGGCGGCTCTGGAAACACCATATATTTT.